The 4 T cell receptor beta chains given below trace back to one sample, sequenced in a study of PD-1 blockade in classical Hodgkin lymphoma. With no exception, relapse followed autologous stem cell transplantation in all patients, and brentuximab vedotin exposure varied. Data came from immunoSEQ multiplex PCR; TCRdb stores just in-frame clones and leaves some out. Counted here are fewer than 6,500 clones, 77% occurring once; the ten biggest clones make up more than 35%. Sequenced material: peripheral blood mononuclear cells (PBMCs), taken at baseline. The receptors here all came from a human donor with classical Hodgkin lymphoma.

The chain is built from TRBV28 and TRBJ2-6; 8 bases are shared with TRBD1. Germline V lookup: CDR1 MDHEN, CDR2 SYDVKM. The CDR3 spans 17 residues. The V and J ends lost 6 bases and 0 bases, in that order; junction bases with no gene match: 7. The CDR3 DNA is TGTGCCAGCAGAGGGGACAGGACCTACTCTGGGGCCAACGTCCTGACTTTC. As protein: CASRGDRTYSGANVLTF.

The chain is built from TRBV7-8 and TRBJ1-4; tentative D call: TRBD1 (5 bases). Germline V lookup: CDR1 SGHVS, CDR2 FQNEAQ. This CDR3 contains 15 residues. Trimming cost V 3 bases and J 8 bases, with 16 bases left between them. In DNA, the CDR3 is TGTGCCAGCAGCTTCTCAGTGGGGCTGGGGGAAAAACTGTTTTTT. Residues: CASSFSVGLGEKLFF.

The rearrangement links TRBV5-1 to TRBJ2-3, with D unresolved. Germline values: CDR1 SGHRS, CDR2 YFSETQ. CDR3 length: 15 residues. Trimming removed 2 bases at V and 4 bases at J, with 14 bases between. As DNA, the CDR3 is TGCGCCAGCAGCTTCGGGTACTCCGAGGCAGATACGCAGTATTTT. It specifies CASSFGYSEADTQYF.

The chain carries TRBV5-1 and TRBJ2-5; no definite D call. Between the trimmed V and J ends, which lost 1 base and 4 bases, there was a span of 11 bases. This CDR3 spans 14 amino acids. Germline CDR1 and CDR2: SGHRS and YFSETQ. Here the CDR3 DNA reads TGCGCCAGCAGCTTGTCCCCAGGAGTAGAGACCCAGTACTTC. Its translation is CASSLSPGVETQYF.